This T cell receptor (beta chain) came from a study of PD-L1 blockade in urothelial cancer (dated by TCRdb to about 2017). Study-wide context: Therapy was started at some point between 2014 and 2016 for all patients, and atezolizumab 1,200 mg was administered intravenously every 3 weeks. About nine tenths of the roughly 29 patients were males with bladder-origin urothelial cancer, and 18 of 29 reported a prior smoking history. Patients had an ECOG performance status of 0 or 1 and had received between 0 and 3 prior chemotherapy regimens. Blood samples were analyzed at 3 weeks after treatment start (second dose) and at 6 weeks after treatment start. Blood samples gave a median of about 140,000 T cells and under 85,000 unique TCRs, with a median clonality of around 0.08. The study was an exploratory multi-omic analysis of somatic, immune and clinical correlates of response to PD-L1 blockade with atezolizumab in urothelial cancer. TCR sequencing covered pretreatment tumor samples and matched, serially collected peripheral blood taken before and after atezolizumab treatment. Durable clinical benefit meant progression-free survival longer than 6 months, and TCR features were also tested against progression-free and overall survival. In the same patients, pretreatment tumors underwent whole exome sequencing and RNA sequencing in addition to TCR sequencing. About 10 patients achieved durable clinical benefit and 20 did not. Under 30 patients had pretreatment blood TCR-seq, about 25 had at least one posttreatment blood collection, and about 25 had tumor TCR-seq. On the study overall, not on this receptor specifically: Because the sample size was small (n ≈ 31) and many of the analyses were exploratory, the results are meant to be hypothesis-generating. Patients with durable benefit showed greater expansion of tumor-associated TCR clones in peripheral blood 3 weeks after starting treatment (n of about 20, p = 0.022). Improved progression-free and overall survival was found to be associated with pretreatment peripheral blood TCR clonality below the median.

Per the germline V gene, ENHRY is the CDR1 and SYGVKD is the CDR2. Relative to germline, V is 2 bases shorter and J is 5 bases shorter, with 15 bases between their ends. Taken from cysteine to phenylalanine, the CDR3 has 15 residues. Only the CDR3 portion is preserved as DNA: 45 bases, with reading frame beginning at the first base. Of note for this clone: Its antigen is unknown. Base qualities are not provided; no much larger clone lies one nucleotide away.

The cohort comprised about 30 patients with locally advanced or metastatic urothelial carcinoma treated at Memorial Sloan Kettering on a trial protocol. Peripheral blood mononuclear cells were collected pretreatment and during treatment, with between 1 and 8 total time points obtained per patient. The Qiagen DNeasy Blood extraction kit was used to purify genomic DNA from total PBMCs and from tumor samples. PBMCs were collected pretreatment and during treatment and were isolated and stored as previously described. Each PCR received spiked-in synthetic TCR analog templates so that absolute template abundance could be estimated from read counts. TCRbeta CDR3 regions were amplified from genomic DNA with bias-controlled V and J gene primers using the immunoSEQ assay. Sequencing of rearranged TCRbeta segments was performed at approximately 20X coverage. Turning to the authors' computational methods: Clustering was used to correct sequencing errors, and CDR3s were annotated against IMGT to assign V, D and J genes. Out-of-frame and stop-codon sequences were excluded, and only productive TCRbeta rearrangements were used in downstream analyses. To compute clonality, Shannon entropy was normalized by the log of the number of unique productive sequences and then subtracted from one. Fisher's exact test with Benjamini-Hochberg correction, at a threshold of adjusted p below 0.01, was used to find clones that differed between time points or between blood and tumor. TCRdb obtained this table from immuneACCESS and retained in-frame rearrangements with V and J assigned. These tables miss some clones; where compared with another copy, unresolved V genes account for less than half of the shortfall, and the remainder is unexplained. V and J calls and clone size are copied from that table; D and trimming were computed from the DNA. The sample includes about 45,000 clones, with around nine tenths observed a single time. The ten largest make up 13% to 15% of the sample.

The chain is encoded by TRBV10-3 joined to TRBJ2-5, with a tentative D gene TRBD2 over 7 matching bases. The sequence derives from a woman in her fifties or sixties with urothelial cancer. The sample here was PBMCs, taken around atezolizumab (anti-PD-L1) treatment. The bases are TGTGCCATCAGTGAGAAGGGGGGGGCTGGGGAGACCCAGTACTTC. Translated, this gives CAISEKGGAGETQYF.